Sequencing of this T cell receptor (beta chain) was carried out in a study of blood T cell repertoires in COVID-19. Whole-study context: Researchers got acute and convalescent COVID-19 samples from the United States, Italy and Spain.

In the study's own analysis: Estimation of nucleated cell counts relied on the amplification of reference gene primers. Method: immunoSEQ multiplex PCR; TCRdb's copy keeps in-frame clones and lacks some. V and J calls plus clone size are reproduced from that table; the DNA served to infer D and trimming. The sample has 220,000 or so clones, around 83% seen once. CDR1 and CDR2 from the germline V gene are LGHDT and YNNKEL (reference sequence). V trimming: 1 base; J trimming: 6 bases; junction bases outside the gene matches: 12. The CDR3 sequence is 18 residues long. Seattle's cohort entered during active infection and was followed longitudinally.

The sample taken for sequencing was peripheral blood. The genes are TRBV3-1 (or the pseudogene TRBV3-2) and TRBJ2-2, with 9 bases matching TRBD2. The TCR was taken from a woman aged 45-65 years with COVID-19, enrolled during active disease. The CDR3, as DNA: TGTGCCAGCAGCCAAGGTCCTCTTAGACTAGCGGCTCCCGGGGAGCTGTTTTTT. The encoded protein is CASSQGPLRLAAPGELFF.